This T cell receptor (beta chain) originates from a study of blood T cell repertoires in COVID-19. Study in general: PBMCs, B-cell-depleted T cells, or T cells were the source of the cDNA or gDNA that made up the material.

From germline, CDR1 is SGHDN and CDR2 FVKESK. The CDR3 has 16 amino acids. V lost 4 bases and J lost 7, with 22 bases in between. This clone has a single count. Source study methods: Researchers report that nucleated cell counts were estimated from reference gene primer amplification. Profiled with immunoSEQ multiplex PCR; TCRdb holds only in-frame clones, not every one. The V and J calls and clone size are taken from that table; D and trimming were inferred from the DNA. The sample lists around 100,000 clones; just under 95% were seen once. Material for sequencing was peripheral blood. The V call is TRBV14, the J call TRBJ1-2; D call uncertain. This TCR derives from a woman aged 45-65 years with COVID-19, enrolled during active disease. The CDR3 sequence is CASSPLVSSPQAGYTF. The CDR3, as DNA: TGTGCCAGCAGCCCCCTCGTGAGTTCTCCCCAGGCTGGCTACACCTTC.